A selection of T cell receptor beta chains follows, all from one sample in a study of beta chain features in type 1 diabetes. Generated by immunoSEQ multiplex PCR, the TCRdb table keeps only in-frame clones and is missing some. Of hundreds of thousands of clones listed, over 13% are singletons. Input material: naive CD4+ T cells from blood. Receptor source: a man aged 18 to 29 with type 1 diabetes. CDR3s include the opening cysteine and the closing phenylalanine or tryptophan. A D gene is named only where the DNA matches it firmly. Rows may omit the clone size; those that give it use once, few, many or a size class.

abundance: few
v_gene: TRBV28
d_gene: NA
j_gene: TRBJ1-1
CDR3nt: TGTGCCAGCAGTTTATTCGGCGGGCGGAACACTGAAGCTTTCTTT
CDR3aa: CASSLFGGRNTEAFF

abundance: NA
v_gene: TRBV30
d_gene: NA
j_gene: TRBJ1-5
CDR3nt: TGTGCCTGGAGCTCAGACAGCAATCAGCCCCAGCATTTT
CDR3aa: CAWSSDSNQPQHF

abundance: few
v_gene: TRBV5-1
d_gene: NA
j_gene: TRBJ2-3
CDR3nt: TGCGCCAGCAGCTTGGGGTACCCCACCGGGGATACGCAGTATTTT
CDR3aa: CASSLGYPTGDTQYF

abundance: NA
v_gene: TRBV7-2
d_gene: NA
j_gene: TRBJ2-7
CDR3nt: TGTGCCAGCAGCTCTAACCCAGGGGTAGCCTCCTACGAGCAGTACTTC
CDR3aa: CASSSNPGVASYEQYF

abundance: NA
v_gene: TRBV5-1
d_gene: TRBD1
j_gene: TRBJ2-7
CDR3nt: TGCGCCAGCAGCTTGGGGAGGACAGGGGGCTCCGAGCAGTACTTC
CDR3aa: CASSLGRTGGSEQYF

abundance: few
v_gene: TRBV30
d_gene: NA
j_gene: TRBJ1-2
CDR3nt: TGTGCCTGGAGTCCCCTAGCGGGCTACACCTTC
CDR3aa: CAWSPLAGYTF

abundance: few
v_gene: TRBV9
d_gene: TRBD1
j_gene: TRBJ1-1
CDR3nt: TGTGCCAGCAGCGTAGCGACAGGGGCGACGAACACTGAAGCTTTCTTT
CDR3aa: CASSVATGATNTEAFF

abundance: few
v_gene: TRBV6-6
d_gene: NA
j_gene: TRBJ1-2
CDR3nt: TGTGCCAGCAACCCTCAGGGGAACTATGGCTACACCTTC
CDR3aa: CASNPQGNYGYTF

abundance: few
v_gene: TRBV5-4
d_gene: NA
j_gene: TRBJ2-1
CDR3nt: TGTGCCAGCAGCTTGCAGGGAGGCTCCTACAATGAGCAGTTCTTC
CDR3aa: CASSLQGGSYNEQFF

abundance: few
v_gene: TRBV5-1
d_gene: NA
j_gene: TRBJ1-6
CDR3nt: TGCGCCAGCAACGCCGACTCCCGGCAGGGAAGCAATTCACCCCTCCACTTT
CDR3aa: CASNADSRQGSNSPLHF

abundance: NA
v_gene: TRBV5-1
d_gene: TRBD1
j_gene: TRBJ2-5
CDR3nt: TGCGCCAGCAGCTCAACAGGGGCGGTTCAAGAGACCCAGTACTTC
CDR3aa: CASSSTGAVQETQYF

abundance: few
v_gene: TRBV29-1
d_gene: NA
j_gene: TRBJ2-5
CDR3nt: TGCAGCGTTGAACCCATCAGGGGTTCACGAGAGACCCAGTACTTC
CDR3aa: CSVEPIRGSRETQYF

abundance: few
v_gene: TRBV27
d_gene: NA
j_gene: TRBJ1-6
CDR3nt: TGTGCCAGCAGTTTACGGGACTATAATTCACCCCTCCACTTT
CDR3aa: CASSLRDYNSPLHF

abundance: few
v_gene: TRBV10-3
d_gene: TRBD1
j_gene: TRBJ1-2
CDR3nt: TGTGCCATCAGTGCTATGTCAGGGGGCAACTATGGCTACACCTTC
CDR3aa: CAISAMSGGNYGYTF

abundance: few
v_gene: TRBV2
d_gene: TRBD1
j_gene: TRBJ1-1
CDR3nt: TGTGCCAGCAACCCCACAGGGGTCACTGAAGCTTTCTTT
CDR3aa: CASNPTGVTEAFF

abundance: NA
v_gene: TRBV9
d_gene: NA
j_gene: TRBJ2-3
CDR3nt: TGTGCCAGCAGACCAACCGGGACTAGCACAGATACGCAGTATTTT
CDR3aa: CASRPTGTSTDTQYF

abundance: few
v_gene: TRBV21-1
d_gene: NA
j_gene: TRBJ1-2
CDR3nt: TGTGCCAACCCGACTTCCGGGACAGATGGCTACACCTTC
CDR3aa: CANPTSGTDGYTF

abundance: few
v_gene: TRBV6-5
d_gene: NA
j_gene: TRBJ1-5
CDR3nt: TGTGCCCCGGATCAGCCCCAGCATTTT
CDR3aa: CAPDQPQHF

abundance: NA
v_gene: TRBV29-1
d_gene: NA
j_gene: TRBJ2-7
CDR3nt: TGCAGCGCTACCCGGGACAACTACGAGCAGTACTTC
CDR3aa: CSATRDNYEQYF

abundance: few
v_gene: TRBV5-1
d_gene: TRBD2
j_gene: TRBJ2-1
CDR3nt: TGCGCCAGCAGCTTTAGTCGCGGGAGCTACAATGAGCAGTTCTTC
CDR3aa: CASSFSRGSYNEQFF

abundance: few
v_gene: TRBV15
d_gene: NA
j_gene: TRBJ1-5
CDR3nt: TGTGCCACCAGCAGACCCCTAAGCAATCAGCCCCAGCATTTT
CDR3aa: CATSRPLSNQPQHF

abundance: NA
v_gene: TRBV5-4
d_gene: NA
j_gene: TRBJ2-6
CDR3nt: TGTGCCAGCAGCCCCAAAGGGGGCTCTGGGGCCAACGTCCTGACTTTC
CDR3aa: CASSPKGGSGANVLTF

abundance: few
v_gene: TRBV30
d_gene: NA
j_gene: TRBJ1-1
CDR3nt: TGTGCCTGGAGTGTAGAAGGAACTGAAGCTTTCTTT
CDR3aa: CAWSVEGTEAFF

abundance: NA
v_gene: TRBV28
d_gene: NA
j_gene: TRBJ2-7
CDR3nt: TGTGCCAGCAGTGGGGGAGGGGGCATGTACGAGCAGTACTTC
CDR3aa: CASSGGGGMYEQYF

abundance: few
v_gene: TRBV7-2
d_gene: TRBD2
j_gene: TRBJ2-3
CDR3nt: TGTGCCACCGCGGGTCGGGGGGGAGATACGCAGTATTTT
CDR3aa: CATAGRGGDTQYF

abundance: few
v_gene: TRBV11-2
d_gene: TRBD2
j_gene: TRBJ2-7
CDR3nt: TGTGCCAGCAGCGCCTCGGGACTAGCGGGAGGGGACCCCTACGAGCAGTACTTC
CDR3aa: CASSASGLAGGDPYEQYF

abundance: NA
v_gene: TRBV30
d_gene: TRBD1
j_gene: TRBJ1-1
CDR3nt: TGTGCCTGGGATCACAGGGGGCGTACTGAAGCTTTCTTT
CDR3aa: CAWDHRGRTEAFF

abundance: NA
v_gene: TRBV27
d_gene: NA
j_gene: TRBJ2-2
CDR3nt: TGTGCCAGCAGTTTTTATTTCCCCGGGGAGCTGTTTTTT
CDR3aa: CASSFYFPGELFF

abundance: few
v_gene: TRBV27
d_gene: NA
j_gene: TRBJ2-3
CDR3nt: TGTGCCAGCAGTTTTGATAAACGAAGCACAGATACGCAGTATTTT
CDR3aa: CASSFDKRSTDTQYF

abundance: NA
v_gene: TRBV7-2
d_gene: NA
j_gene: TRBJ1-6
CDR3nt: TGTGCCAGCAGCTTAGGAGGGGGAACAGGGCGGAATTCACCCCTCCACTTT
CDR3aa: CASSLGGGTGRNSPLHF

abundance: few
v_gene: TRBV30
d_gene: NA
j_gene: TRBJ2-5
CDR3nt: TGTGCCTGGAGTGTTCGGTCGACCCAGTACTTC
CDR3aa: CAWSVRSTQYF

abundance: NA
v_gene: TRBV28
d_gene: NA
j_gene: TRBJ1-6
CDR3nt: TGTGCCAGCAGTGGGACACCCGGGGGATCACCCCTCCACTTT
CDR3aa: CASSGTPGGSPLHF

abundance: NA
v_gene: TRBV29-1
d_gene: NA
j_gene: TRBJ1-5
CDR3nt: TGCAGCGTTGCTAGTGGAAGCAATCAGCCCCAGCATTTT
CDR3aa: CSVASGSNQPQHF

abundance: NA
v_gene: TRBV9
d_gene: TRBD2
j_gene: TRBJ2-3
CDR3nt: TGTGCCAGCAGCGTATTAAGCGGGAAACTGGCAGATACGCAGTATTTT
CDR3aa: CASSVLSGKLADTQYF

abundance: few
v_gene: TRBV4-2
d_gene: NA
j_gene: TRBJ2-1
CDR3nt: TGTGCCAGCAGCCAAGGAGGTACTTCCCCAGGGTATGAGCAGTTCTTC
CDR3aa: CASSQGGTSPGYEQFF

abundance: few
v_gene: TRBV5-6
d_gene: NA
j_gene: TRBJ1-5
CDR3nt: TGTGCCAGCAGCTTAGAGGGTACTGGACAGCCCCAGCATTTT
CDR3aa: CASSLEGTGQPQHF

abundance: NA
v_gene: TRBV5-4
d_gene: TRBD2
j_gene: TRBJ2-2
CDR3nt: TGTGCCAGCGCGGCGGGGGGGAACACCGGGGAGCTGTTTTTT
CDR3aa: CASAAGGNTGELFF

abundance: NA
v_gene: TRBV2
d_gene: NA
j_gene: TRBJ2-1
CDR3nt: TGTGCCAGCAGTGCCGGGGGAGGTGAGCAGTTCTTC
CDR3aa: CASSAGGGEQFF

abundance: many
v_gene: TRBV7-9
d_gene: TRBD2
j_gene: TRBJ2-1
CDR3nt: TGTGCCAGCAGCCCCCGACTGCGGGAGGGCCGCTTAGTTGAGCAGTTCTTC
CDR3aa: CASSPRLREGRLVEQFF

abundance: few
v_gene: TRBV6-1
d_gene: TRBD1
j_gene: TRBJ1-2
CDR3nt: TGTGCCAGCAGGCTGGAGACAGGGAATTATGGCTACACCTTC
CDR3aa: CASRLETGNYGYTF

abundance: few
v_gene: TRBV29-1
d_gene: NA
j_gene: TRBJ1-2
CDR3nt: TGCAGCGCCGCCCCACCGGGGGCGCAGGGAGGCTACACCTTC
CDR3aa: CSAAPPGAQGGYTF

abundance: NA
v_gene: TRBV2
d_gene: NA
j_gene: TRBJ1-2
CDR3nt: TGTGCCAGCAGTGACGCCCGTAGCTATGGCTACACCTTC
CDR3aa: CASSDARSYGYTF

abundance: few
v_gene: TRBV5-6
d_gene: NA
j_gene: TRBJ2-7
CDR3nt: TGTGCCAGCAGCTTGGCCGTATACGAGCAGTACTTC
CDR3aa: CASSLAVYEQYF